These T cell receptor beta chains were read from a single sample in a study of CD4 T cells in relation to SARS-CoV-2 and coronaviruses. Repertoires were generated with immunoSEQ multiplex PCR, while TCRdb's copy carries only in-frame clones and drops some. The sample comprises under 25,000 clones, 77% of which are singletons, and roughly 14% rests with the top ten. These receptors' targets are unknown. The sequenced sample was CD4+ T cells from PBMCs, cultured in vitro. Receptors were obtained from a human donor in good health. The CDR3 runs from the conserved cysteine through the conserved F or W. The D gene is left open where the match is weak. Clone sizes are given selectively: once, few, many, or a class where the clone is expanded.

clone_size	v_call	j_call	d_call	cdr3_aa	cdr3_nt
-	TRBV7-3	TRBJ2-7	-	CASSFANSYEQYF	TGTGCCAGCAGCTTCGCCAACTCCTACGAGCAGTACTTC
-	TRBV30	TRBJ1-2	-	CAWSGGDYGYTF	TGTGCCTGGAGCGGGGGAGACTATGGCTACACCTTC
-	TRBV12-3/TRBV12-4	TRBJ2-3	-	CASSTSGAQYF	TGTGCCAGCAGTACCTCCGGGGCGCAGTATTTT
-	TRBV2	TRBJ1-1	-	CASREQGEAFF	TGTGCCAGCAGGGAACAGGGAGAGGCTTTCTTT
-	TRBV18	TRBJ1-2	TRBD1	CASSPIGGQGSDGYTF	TGTGCCAGCTCACCGATCGGGGGACAGGGGTCCGATGGCTACACCTTC
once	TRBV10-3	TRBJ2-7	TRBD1	CAIATGSDEQYF	TGTGCCATCGCGACAGGGTCGGACGAGCAGTACTTC
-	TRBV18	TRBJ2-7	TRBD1	CASSPGTGAYEQYF	TGTGCCAGCTCACCCGGGACAGGGGCCTACGAGCAGTACTTC
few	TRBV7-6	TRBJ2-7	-	CASSSVGGSATSF	TGTGCCAGCAGCTCCGTAGGTGGATCCGCCACCTCCTTC
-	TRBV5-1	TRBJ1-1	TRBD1	CASSVGQRMNTEAFF	TGCGCCAGCAGCGTGGGACAGCGCATGAACACTGAAGCTTTCTTT
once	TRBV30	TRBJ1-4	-	CAWSVWKGTNEKLFF	TGTGCCTGGAGTGTATGGAAGGGAACTAATGAAAAACTGTTTTTT
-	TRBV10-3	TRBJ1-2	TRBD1	CAISEYRGSHYGYTF	TGTGCCATCAGTGAGTACAGGGGATCCCACTATGGCTACACCTTC
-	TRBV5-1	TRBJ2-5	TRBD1	CASRPGGNQETQYF	TGCGCCAGCAGGCCAGGGGGCAACCAAGAGACCCAGTACTTC
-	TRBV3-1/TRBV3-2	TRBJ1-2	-	CASSHLNRVYGYTF	TGTGCCAGCAGCCATCTCAACAGGGTCTATGGCTACACCTTC
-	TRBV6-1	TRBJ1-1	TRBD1	CASSDVPGQGWDTEAFF	TGTGCCAGCAGTGACGTCCCGGGACAGGGGTGGGACACTGAAGCTTTCTTT
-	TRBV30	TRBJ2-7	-	CAWTRVPLNEQYF	TGTGCCTGGACGCGGGTCCCCCTAAACGAGCAGTACTTC
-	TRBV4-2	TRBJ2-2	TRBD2	CATQREGGTGELFF	TGTGCCACCCAGCGGGAGGGGGGCACCGGGGAGCTGTTTTTT
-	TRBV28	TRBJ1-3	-	CASSLSTTVTGNTIYF	TGTGCCAGCAGTTTATCTACCACCGTGACTGGAAACACCATATATTTT
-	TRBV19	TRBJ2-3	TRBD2	CASSFRTRDTQYF	TGTGCCAGTAGTTTTCGGACTAGAGATACGCAGTATTTT
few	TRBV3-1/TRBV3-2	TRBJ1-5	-	CASSQLGGQPQHF	TGTGCCAGCAGCCAACTGGGAGGCCAGCCCCAGCATTTT
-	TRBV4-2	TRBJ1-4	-	CASSRGPLLGDEKLFF	TGTGCCAGCAGCCGGGGACCTTTGTTAGGGGATGAAAAACTGTTTTTT
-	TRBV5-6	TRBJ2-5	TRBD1	CASSSGTAARETQYF	TGTGCCAGCAGCTCCGGGACAGCCGCAAGAGAGACCCAGTACTTC
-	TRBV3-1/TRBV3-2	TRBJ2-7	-	CASSTPGGEQYF	TGTGCCAGCAGCACACCGGGTGGTGAGCAGTACTTC
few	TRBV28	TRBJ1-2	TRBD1	CASTQDRGTGYTF	TGTGCCAGCACCCAGGACAGGGGGACTGGCTACACCTTC
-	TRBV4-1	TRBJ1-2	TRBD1	CASSPKGGTVGGYTF	TGCGCCAGCAGCCCGAAAGGGGGCACCGTAGGGGGCTACACCTTC
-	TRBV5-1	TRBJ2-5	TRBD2	CASSLGAVLAGGGETQYF	TGCGCCAGCAGCTTGGGCGCTGTACTAGCGGGAGGAGGAGAGACCCAGTACTTC
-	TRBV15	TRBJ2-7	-	CATSSRDGLYEQYF	TGTGCCACCAGCAGCAGGGACGGCCTCTACGAGCAGTACTTC
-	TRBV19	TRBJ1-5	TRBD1	CASSIASGDRDRGFNQPQHF	TGTGCCAGTAGTATAGCCTCGGGCGACCGGGACAGGGGATTTAATCAGCCCCAGCATTTT
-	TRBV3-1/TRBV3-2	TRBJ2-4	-	CASSQDSSAKNIQYF	TGTGCCAGCAGCCAAGATTCTAGCGCTAAAAACATTCAGTACTTC
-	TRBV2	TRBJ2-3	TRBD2	CASSETGGGAETYTDTQYF	TGTGCCAGCAGTGAGACGGGAGGGGGGGCCGAGACGTACACAGATACGCAGTATTTT
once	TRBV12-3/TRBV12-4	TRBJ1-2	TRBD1	CASSRGQLDGYTF	TGTGCCAGCAGTCGGGGACAGTTGGACGGCTACACCTTC
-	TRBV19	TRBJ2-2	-	CASTGLPSPGELFF	TGTGCCAGTACGGGGCTTCCCTCGCCCGGGGAGCTGTTTTTT
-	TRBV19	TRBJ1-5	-	CASSIVLGGNQPQHF	TGTGCCAGTAGTATAGTCCTGGGAGGCAATCAGCCCCAGCATTTT
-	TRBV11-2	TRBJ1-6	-	CASSLLADSPLHF	TGTGCCAGCAGCTTATTAGCCGATTCACCCCTCCACTTT
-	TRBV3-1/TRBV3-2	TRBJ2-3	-	CASSQSNTQYF	TGTGCCAGCAGCCAGTCGAATACGCAGTATTTT
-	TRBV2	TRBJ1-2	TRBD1	CASSEGGQGNYGYTF	TGTGCCAGCAGTGAAGGCGGACAGGGTAACTATGGCTACACCTTC
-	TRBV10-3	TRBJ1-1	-	CAINIRPNQEAFF	TGTGCCATCAACATTAGACCCAACCAAGAAGCTTTCTTT
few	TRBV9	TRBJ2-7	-	CASSPAGGEQYF	TGTGCCAGCAGCCCAGCAGGAGGCGAGCAGTACTTC
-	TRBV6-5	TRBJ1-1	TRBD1	CASSLNRGGNTEAFF	TGTGCCAGCAGTTTAAACAGGGGTGGGAACACTGAAGCTTTCTTT
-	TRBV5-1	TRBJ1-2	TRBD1	CASSSGQGAYGYTF	TGCGCCAGCAGCTCGGGACAGGGAGCCTATGGCTACACCTTC
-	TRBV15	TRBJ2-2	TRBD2	CATTSGGPNTGELFF	TGTGCCACCACTAGCGGGGGTCCCAATACCGGGGAGCTGTTTTTT
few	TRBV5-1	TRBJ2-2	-	CASSLESGPNTGELFF	TGCGCCAGCAGCTTGGAGTCCGGACCGAACACCGGGGAGCTGTTTTTT
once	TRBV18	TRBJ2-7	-	CASSQGRSLSYEQYF	TGTGCCAGCTCACAAGGACGTAGCCTCTCCTACGAGCAGTACTTC
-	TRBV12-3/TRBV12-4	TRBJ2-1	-	CASSLSGENEQFF	TGTGCCAGCAGCTTGTCCGGGGAAAATGAGCAGTTCTTC
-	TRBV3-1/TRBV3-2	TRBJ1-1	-	CASSQPKDGTEAFF	TGTGCCAGCAGCCAACCTAAAGACGGGACTGAAGCTTTCTTT
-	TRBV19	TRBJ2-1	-	CASSTTLVRADNNEQFF	TGTGCCAGTAGTACCACCCTTGTGAGAGCGGACAACAATGAGCAGTTCTTC
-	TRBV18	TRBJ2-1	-	CASSPPQKYNEQFF	TGTGCCAGCTCACCACCGCAGAAATACAATGAGCAGTTCTTC
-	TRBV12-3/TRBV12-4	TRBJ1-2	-	CASRLGSLPGYTF	TGTGCCAGCAGGCTGGGCAGCCTCCCTGGCTACACCTTC
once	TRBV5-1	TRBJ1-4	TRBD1	CASSTDGQGELFF	TGCGCCAGCAGCACGGACGGACAGGGAGAACTGTTTTTT
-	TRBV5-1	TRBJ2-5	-	CASSSNTIQETQYF	TGCGCCAGCAGCTCAAACACTATCCAAGAGACCCAGTACTTC
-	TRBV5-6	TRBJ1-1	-	CASSRQNTEAFF	TGTGCCAGCAGCCGACAGAACACTGAAGCTTTCTTT
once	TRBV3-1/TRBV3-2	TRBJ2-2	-	CASSRDSGELFF	TGTGCCAGCAGCCGCGACAGTGGGGAGCTGTTTTTT
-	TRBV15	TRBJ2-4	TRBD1	CATSIPGQGTGIQYF	TGTGCCACCAGCATTCCAGGACAGGGAACTGGAATTCAGTACTTC
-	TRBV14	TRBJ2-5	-	CASSQDVGTQYF	TGTGCCAGCAGCCAAGATGTCGGGACCCAGTACTTC
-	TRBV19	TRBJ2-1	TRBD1	CASSSTGGVYNEQFF	TGTGCCAGTAGTTCAACAGGGGGCGTTTACAATGAGCAGTTCTTC
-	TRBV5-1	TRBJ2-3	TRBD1	CASSPTGASTDTQYF	TGCGCCAGCAGCCCGACAGGGGCTAGCACAGATACGCAGTATTTT